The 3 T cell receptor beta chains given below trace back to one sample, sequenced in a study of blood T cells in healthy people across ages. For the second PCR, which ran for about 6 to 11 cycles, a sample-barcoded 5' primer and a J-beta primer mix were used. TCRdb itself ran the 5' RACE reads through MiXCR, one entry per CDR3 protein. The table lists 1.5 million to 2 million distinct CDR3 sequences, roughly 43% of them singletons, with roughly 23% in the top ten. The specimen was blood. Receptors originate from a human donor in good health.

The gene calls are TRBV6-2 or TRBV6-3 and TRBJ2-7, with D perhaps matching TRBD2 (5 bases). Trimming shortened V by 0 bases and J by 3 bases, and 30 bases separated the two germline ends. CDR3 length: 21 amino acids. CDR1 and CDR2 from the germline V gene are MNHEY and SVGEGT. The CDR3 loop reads CASSYSKEGTPYTRGHYEQYF. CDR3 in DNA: TGTGCCAGCAGTTACTCGAAGGAAGGCACCCCATACACTCGCGGGCACTACGAGCAGTACTTC.

CDR3 in amino acids: CASSWPPSTDTQYF. Written as DNA, the CDR3 is TGTGCCAGCAGCTGGCCACCCTCCACAGATACGCAGTATTTT. V usage is TRBV7-2 and J usage is TRBJ2-3; unclear D gene. The CDR3 loop spans 14 amino acids. Trimming pared 4 bases from V and 2 bases from J, leaving 10 bases between. CDR1 and CDR2 from the germline V gene are SGHTA and FQGNSA.

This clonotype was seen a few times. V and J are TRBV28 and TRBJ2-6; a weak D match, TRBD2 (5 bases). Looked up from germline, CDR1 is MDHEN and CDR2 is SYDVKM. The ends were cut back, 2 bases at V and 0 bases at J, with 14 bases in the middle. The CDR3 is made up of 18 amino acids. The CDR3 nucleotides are TGTGCCAGCAGTTTAGCGGGCAGACTAAGCTCTGGGGCCAACGTCCTGACTTTC. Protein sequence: CASSLAGRLSSGANVLTF.